This T cell receptor (beta chain) was captured by sequencing in a study of OX40 agonist ivuxolimab in advanced cancers. The wider study: Patients got intravenous ivuxolimab at 0.01 to 10 mg/kg every 2 weeks. Partial responses were recorded for three patients, including one with hepatocellular carcinoma and two with cutaneous melanoma.

The data were produced by immunoSEQ multiplex PCR, yet TCRdb's version contains in-frame clones alone and is incomplete. The data contain about 94,000 clones, under 95% of them singletons. To note about this clone: Its target is not known.

Study findings and constraints: Dose levels from 0.1 to 3.0 mg/kg saw CD4+ and CD8+ blood T cells expand clonally by week 6.

This CDR3 has 15 residues. Germline CDR1 MNHEY, CDR2 SVGAGI. Trimming stripped 5 bases from V and 4 bases from J, with 17 bases between. The starting material was CD4+ or CD8+ T cells sorted from blood, obtained in a trial of the OX40 agonist ivuxolimab. The receptor was derived from an adult with an advanced solid tumor such as melanoma, head and neck, liver or kidney cancer. The chain combines TRBV6-5 with TRBJ1-1; maybe TRBD1 (5 bases). Written as DNA, the CDR3 is TGTGCCAGCAGTGCCTCCAGGGAATTGGGCACTGAAGCTTTCTTT. This encodes CASSASRELGTEAFF.